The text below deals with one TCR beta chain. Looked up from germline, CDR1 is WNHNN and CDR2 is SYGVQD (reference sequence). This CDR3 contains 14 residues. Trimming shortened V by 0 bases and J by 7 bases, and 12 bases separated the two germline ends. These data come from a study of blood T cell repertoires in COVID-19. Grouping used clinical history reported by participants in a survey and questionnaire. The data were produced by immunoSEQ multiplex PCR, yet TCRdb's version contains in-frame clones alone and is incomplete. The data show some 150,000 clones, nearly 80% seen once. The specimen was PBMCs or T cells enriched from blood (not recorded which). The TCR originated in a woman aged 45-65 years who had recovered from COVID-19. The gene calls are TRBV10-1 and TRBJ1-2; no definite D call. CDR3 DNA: TGCGCCAGCAGTGAGTCTGCCGGTGGCGGTGGCTACACCTTC. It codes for CASSESAGGGGYTF.